This T cell receptor beta chain was captured by sequencing in a study of blood T cell repertoires in COVID-19. V was pared by 5 bases and J by 2 bases, with 5 bases of the junction left unmatched. Germline V gene lookup returns CDR1 SGHVS and CDR2 FQNEAQ. This CDR3 comprises 17 residues. TCRdb's table, derived via immunoSEQ multiplex PCR, lists solely in-frame clones and lacks some. Seen here are about 270,000 clones, just over 90% observed once, and the top ten hold 2.3%. The sample comprised PBMCs or T cells enriched from blood (not recorded which). The chain couples TRBV7-8 to TRBJ2-1; 14 positions agree with TRBD2. The TCR originated in a woman in her thirties or forties with acute COVID-19. The CDR3 DNA follows: TGTGCCAGCAGCCCGGGACTAGCGGGAGAAACCTACAATGAGCAGTTCTTC. It specifies CASSPGLAGETYNEQFF.